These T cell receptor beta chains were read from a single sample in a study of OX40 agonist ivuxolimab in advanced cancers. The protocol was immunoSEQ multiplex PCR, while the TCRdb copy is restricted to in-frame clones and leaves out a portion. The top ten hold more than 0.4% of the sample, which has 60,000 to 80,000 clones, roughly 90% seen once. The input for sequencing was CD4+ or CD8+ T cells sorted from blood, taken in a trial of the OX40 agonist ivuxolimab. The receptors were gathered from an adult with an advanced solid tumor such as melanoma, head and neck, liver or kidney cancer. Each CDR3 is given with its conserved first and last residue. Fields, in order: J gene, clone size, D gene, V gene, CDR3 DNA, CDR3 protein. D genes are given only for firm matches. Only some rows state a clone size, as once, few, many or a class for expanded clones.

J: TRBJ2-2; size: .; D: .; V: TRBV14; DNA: TGTGCCAGCAGTAAATGGACCTCCTACACCGGGGAGCTGTTTTTT; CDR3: CASSKWTSYTGELFF
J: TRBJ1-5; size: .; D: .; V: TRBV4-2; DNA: TGTGCCAGCAGCCAAGGAGCGGGATATAATAGCAATCAGCCCCAGCATTTT; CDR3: CASSQGAGYNSNQPQHF
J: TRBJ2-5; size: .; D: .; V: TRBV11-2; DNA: TGTGCCAGCAGCCCCACCGGAACCAGGGAAGAGACCCAGTACTTC; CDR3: CASSPTGTREETQYF
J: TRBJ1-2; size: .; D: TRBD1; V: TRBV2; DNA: TGCGCCAGCAGGGATACGGGACAGGGAAGGTATGGCTACACCTTC; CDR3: CASRDTGQGRYGYTF
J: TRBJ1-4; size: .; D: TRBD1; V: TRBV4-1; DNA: TGCGCCAGCAGCTACGGACAGGGGGCCCCGGTCGCAAAACTGTTTTTT; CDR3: CASSYGQGAPVAKLFF
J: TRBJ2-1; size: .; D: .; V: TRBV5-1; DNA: TGCGCCAGCAGCGGGGGTGGGAACTCCTACAATGAGCAGTTCTTC; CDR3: CASSGGGNSYNEQFF
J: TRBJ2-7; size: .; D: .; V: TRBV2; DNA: TGTGCCAGCAGTGAATTAGTGGACTACGAGCAGTACTTC; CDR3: CASSELVDYEQYF
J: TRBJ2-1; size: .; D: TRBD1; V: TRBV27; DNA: TGTGCCAGCAGTTTGGGGACAGGCGGATACAATGAGCAGTTCTTC; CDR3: CASSLGTGGYNEQFF
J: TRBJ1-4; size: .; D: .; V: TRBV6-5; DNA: TGTGCCAGCAGGCCCAACAGGGTTGGAGAAAAACTGTTTTTT; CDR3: CASRPNRVGEKLFF
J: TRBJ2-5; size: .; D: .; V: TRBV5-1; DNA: TGCGCCAGCAGTTGGCGGGACCAAGAGACCCAGTACTTC; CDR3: CASSWRDQETQYF
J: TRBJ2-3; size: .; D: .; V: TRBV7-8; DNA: TGTGCCAGCAGCTCCCAGGGTACAGATACGCAGTATTTT; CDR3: CASSSQGTDTQYF
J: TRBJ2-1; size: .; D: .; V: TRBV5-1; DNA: TGCGCCAGCAGCTTGGGACTCCTTTCCCATGAGCAGTTCTTC; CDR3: CASSLGLLSHEQFF
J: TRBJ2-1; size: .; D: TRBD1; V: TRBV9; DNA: TGTGCCAGCAGCGTAGCGCCGTTTGGGGGACAGTCATTTGAGCAGTTCTTC; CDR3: CASSVAPFGGQSFEQFF
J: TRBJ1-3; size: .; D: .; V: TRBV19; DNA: TGTGCCAGTAGTATAGGGGGGAATGGAAACACCATATATTTT; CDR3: CASSIGGNGNTIYF
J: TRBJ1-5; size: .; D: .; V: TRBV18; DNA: TGTGCCAGCTCACCACGTCTCGGGGGGAATCAGCCCCAGCATTTT; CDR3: CASSPRLGGNQPQHF
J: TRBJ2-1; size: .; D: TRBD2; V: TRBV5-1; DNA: TGCGCCAGCAGCCTGGGGACTAGCGGGAGGAATGAGCAGTTCTTC; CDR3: CASSLGTSGRNEQFF
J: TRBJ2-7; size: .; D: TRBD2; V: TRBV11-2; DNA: TGTGCCAGCAGCCCTTATTTGATAGCGGGCAGCTACGAGCAGTACTTC; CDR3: CASSPYLIAGSYEQYF
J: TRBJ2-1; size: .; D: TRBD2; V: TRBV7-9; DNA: TGTGCCAGCAGCACGGGACTAGCGGGAGTCAGTGAGCAGTTCTTC; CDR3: CASSTGLAGVSEQFF
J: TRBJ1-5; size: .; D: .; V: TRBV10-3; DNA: TGTGCCATCAGTGAGGGACTTAGCAATCAGCCCCAGCATTTT; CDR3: CAISEGLSNQPQHF
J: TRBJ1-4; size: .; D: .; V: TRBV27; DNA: TGTGCCAGCAGTTTATCAGGATTTGAAAAACTGTTTTTT; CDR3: CASSLSGFEKLFF
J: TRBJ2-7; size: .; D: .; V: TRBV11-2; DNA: TGTGCCAGCAGCTTAGGGCGGGATGGCTACGAGCAGTACTTC; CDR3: CASSLGRDGYEQYF
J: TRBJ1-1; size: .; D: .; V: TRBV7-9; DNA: TGTGCCAGCAGCTCGACGGACAGACAGAACACTGAAGCTTTCTTT; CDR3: CASSSTDRQNTEAFF
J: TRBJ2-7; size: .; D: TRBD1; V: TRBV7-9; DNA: TGTGCCAGCAGTCCCGGGACAGGGAGCTCCTACGAGCAGTACTTC; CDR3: CASSPGTGSSYEQYF
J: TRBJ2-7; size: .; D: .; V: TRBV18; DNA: TGTGCCAGCTCACCACCGGCCGAGGGAGAGCAGTACTTC; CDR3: CASSPPAEGEQYF
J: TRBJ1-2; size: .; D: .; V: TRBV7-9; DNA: TGTGCCAGCAGCTTATCTTCGGCTGCAAACTATGGCTACACCTTC; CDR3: CASSLSSAANYGYTF
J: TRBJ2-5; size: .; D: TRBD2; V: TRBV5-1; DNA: TGCGCCAGCAGCTTGGGATTTACTAGCGGGGCGACCCAGTACTTC; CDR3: CASSLGFTSGATQYF
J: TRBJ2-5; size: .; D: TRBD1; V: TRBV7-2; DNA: TGTGCCAGCAGCTTAGTCGGGACAGGGGGCGGTGAGACCCAGTACTTC; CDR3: CASSLVGTGGGETQYF
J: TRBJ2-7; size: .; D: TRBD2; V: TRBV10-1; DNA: TGCGCCAGCAGTGATTCACTAGCGGGAGCCTCCTACGAGCAGTACTTC; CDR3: CASSDSLAGASYEQYF
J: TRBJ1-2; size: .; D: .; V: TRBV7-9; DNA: TGTGCCAGCAACCATAAAGAGACTCTACCGGGGGGCTACACCTTC; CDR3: CASNHKETLPGGYTF
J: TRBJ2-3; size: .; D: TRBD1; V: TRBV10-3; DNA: TGTGCCATCAGTGAGAGGACAGGGTCAGATACGCAGTATTTT; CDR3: CAISERTGSDTQYF
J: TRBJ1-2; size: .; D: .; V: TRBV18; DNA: TGTGCCACCTCCCCCGGGAGAGACTATGGCTACACCTTC; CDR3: CATSPGRDYGYTF
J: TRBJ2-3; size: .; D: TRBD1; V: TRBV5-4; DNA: TGTGCCAGCAGACGGACAGGGTTCGACGCAGATACGCAGTATTTT; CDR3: CASRRTGFDADTQYF
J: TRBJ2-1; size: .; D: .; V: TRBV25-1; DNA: TGTGCCAGCACTCCTGGAGGAGTGGCGAATGAGCAGTTCTTC; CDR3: CASTPGGVANEQFF
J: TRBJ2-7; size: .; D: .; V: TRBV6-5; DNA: TGTGCCAGCAGTTACTCGATAAGAACAGGGAGGGAGCAGTACTTC; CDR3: CASSYSIRTGREQYF
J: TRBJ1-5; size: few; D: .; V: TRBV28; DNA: TGTGCCACCAACAAGAATCAGCCCCAGCATTTT; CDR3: CATNKNQPQHF
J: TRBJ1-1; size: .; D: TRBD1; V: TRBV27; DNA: TGTGCCAGCAGTAACCGGGACAGGGGTATTTCGCTGGCTTTCTTT; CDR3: CASSNRDRGISLAFF
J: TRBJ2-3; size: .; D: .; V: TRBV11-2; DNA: TGTGCCAGCAGCTTAGATCAGGGTTTTCTAAGCACAGATACGCAGTATTTT; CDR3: CASSLDQGFLSTDTQYF
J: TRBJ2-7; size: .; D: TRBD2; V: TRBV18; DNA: TGTGCCAGTGGGATTGCGGGAGCCTACGAGCAGTACTTC; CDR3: CASGIAGAYEQYF